The sequence of this T cell receptor (beta chain) was determined in a study of blood T cell repertoires in COVID-19. Study-wide context: COVID-19 samples collected from the United States, Italy and Spain covered acute and convalescent phases. T cells, B-cell-depleted T cells, or PBMCs provided the cDNA or gDNA that served as material.

The CDR3 contains 14 residues. V lost 4 bases and J lost 2; bases outside the gene matches: 3. In germline, CDR1 is SGDLS, CDR2 YYNGEE. As originally analysed: The assay estimated nucleated cells by amplifying reference gene primers. TCRdb's copy holds only in-frame clones and misses some; the assay was immunoSEQ multiplex PCR. V and J calls and clone size are copied from that table; D and trimming were computed from the DNA. Among some 270,000 clones listed, approximately 85% were seen once. The rearrangement joins TRBV9 to TRBJ2-3, with 8 bases identical to TRBD2. The sample comprised peripheral blood. The sequence came from a woman aged 70-85 years with acute or convalescent COVID-19. The DNA of the CDR3 is TGTGCCAGCAGCTTCGGGGGGGCCACAGATACGCAGTATTTT. Translating gives CASSFGGATDTQYF.